Below are 27 T cell receptor beta chains sequenced from a single sample in a study of beta chain features in type 1 diabetes. Investigators reverse transcribed all isolated RNA, so they sequenced expressed TCRB transcripts. Assay: immunoSEQ multiplex PCR; the TCRdb copy retains only in-frame clones and omits some. There are around 280,000 clones in the sample; approximately 8% occur only once, and roughly 1% lies in the top ten. Sequencing used central memory CD4+ T cells from blood. These receptors were taken from a woman aged 18 to 35 in good health.

The chain carries TRBV5-4 and TRBJ2-7, with D possibly matching TRBD2 (7 bases). The CDR3 is 15 amino acids. Germline lookup yields CDR1 SGHNT and CDR2 YYREEE (reference sequence). Between the trimmed V and J ends, which lost 1 base and 0 bases, there was a span of 11 bases. The CDR3 nucleotides read TGTGCCAGCAGCTTGCTAGGGGGGGACTCCTACGAGCAGTACGTC. It translates to CASSLLGGDSYEQYV.

This clone was observed at least ten times. Additional DNA sequences in this sample encode the identical CDR3. V and J are TRBV7-9 and TRBJ2-2; D ambiguous. Trimming removed 4 bases from V and 0 bases from J, with 6 bases in between. CDR3 length equals 14 residues. Germline values: CDR1 SEHNR, CDR2 FQNEAQ (reference sequence). Written as DNA, the CDR3 is TGTGCCAGCAGCTCCGGTACGAACACCGGGGAGCTGTTTTTT. Protein sequence: CASSSGTNTGELFF.

This clone appeared a few times. This chain uses TRBV12-5 with TRBJ2-3; D call uncertain. V lost 6 bases and J lost 3, with 7 bases in between. CDR3 length: 12 residues. Germline CDR1 reads LGHNT; CDR2 reads FRNRAP. In DNA, the CDR3 is TGTGCTAGTGGGCAGGAGACAGATACGCAGTATTTT. This translates into CASGQETDTQYF.

The chain employs TRBV5-4 and TRBJ2-1; possible D gene TRBD2, 6 bases. CDR3 length equals 15 residues. The V and J ends lost 1 base and 5 bases respectively, with 13 bases between them. CDR1 is SGHNT, CDR2 YYREEE, per germline (reference sequence). CDR3 protein: CASSLNAGLNNEQFF. The CDR3 DNA sequence: TGTGCCAGCAGCTTGAACGCGGGGCTGAACAATGAGCAGTTCTTC.

A few counts support this clone. The rearrangement uses TRBV7-2 and TRBJ2-5, with no clear D. CDR1 and CDR2 (germline): SGHTA, FQGNSA. The CDR3 totals 12 residues. The ends were cut back, 2 bases at V and 5 bases at J, with 6 bases in the middle. The DNA of the CDR3 is TGTGCCAGCAGCTTATACGTGGAGACCCAGTACTTC. Protein: CASSLYVETQYF.

This chain connects TRBV7-8 to TRBJ1-1; D is unresolved. Per the germline V gene, CDR1 is SGHVS and CDR2 is FQNEAQ. The V gene lost 5 bases and the J gene lost 0 bases, with 13 bases spanning the gap. This CDR3 spans 15 amino acids. CDR3 in DNA: TGTGCCAGCAGCCCCCTATTATTAGTGAACACTGAAGCTTTCTTT. Translation: CASSPLLLVNTEAFF.

The chain is built from TRBV5-8 and TRBJ2-2; TRBD2 matches at 8 bases. The CDR3 contains 17 residues. Germline V CDR1 and CDR2: SGHTS, YDEGEE. V shed 4 bases, J shed 1 base, and the junction held 9 bases outside the gene matches. The CDR3 nucleotides read TGTGCCAGCAGCCCCGTCCGAACTAGCGGGAACACCGGGGAGCTGTTTTTT. Its translation: CASSPVRTSGNTGELFF.

The gene calls are TRBV28 and TRBJ2-7; 11 bases align to TRBD1. CDR3 size: 15 residues. Germline CDR1 reads MDHEN; CDR2 reads SYDVKM. Losses at the gene ends were 6 bases for V and 2 bases for J; bases not matched to a gene: 6. The CDR3 reads CASRGGTGGTYEQYV. The CDR3, as DNA: TGTGCCAGCAGGGGTGGGACAGGGGGAACCTACGAGCAGTACGTC.

The rearrangement joins TRBV6-1 to TRBJ2-5, with TRBD2 identical over 9 bases. The CDR3 covers 15 residues. From germline, CDR1 is MNHNS and CDR2 SASEGT. Trimming cost V 5 bases and J 2 bases; bases outside gene matches: 6. CDR3 coding DNA: TGTGCCAGCAGTCTGTTAGCGGGGGATCAAGAGACCCAGTACTTC. Its translation is CASSLLAGDQETQYF.

This clone was counted a few times. The V and J genes are TRBV27 and TRBJ1-5; D is undetermined. This CDR3 has 14 amino acids. CDR1 is MNHEY, CDR2 SMNVEV, per germline (reference sequence). The V end was cut by 3 bases, the J end by 2 bases, with 8 bases between. The DNA for the CDR3 is TGTGCCAGCAGTTTGCGTACCCGCAATCAGCCCCAGCATTTT. Protein sequence: CASSLRTRNQPQHF.

This chain uses TRBV5-6 with TRBJ2-1; 7 nucleotides align to TRBD2. Looked up from germline, CDR1 is SGHDT and CDR2 is YYEEEE. This CDR3 region has 16 residues. The junction had 8 bases not matched to a gene; V was cut back by 1 base and J by 4 bases. The CDR3 DNA sequence: TGTGCCAGCAGCTTGTATCGACTAGCCCCATACAATGAGCAGTTCTTC. Encoded protein: CASSLYRLAPYNEQFF.

This clone was seen only a few times. The CDR3 nucleotides are TGTGCCAGCACATCACAGGGGTATGGCGGCTACACCTTC. This gives the protein CASTSQGYGGYTF. J is TRBJ1-2 and V is TRBV6-6, with 7 bases identical to TRBD1. Germline CDR1 and CDR2: MNHNY and SVGAGI (reference sequence). V was clipped by 7 bases and J by 8 bases; unmatched bases: 10. The CDR3 loop spans 13 amino acids.

This clone was detected only a few times. The rearrangement uses TRBV6-1 and TRBJ2-1, with TRBD2 matching 7 bases. The trim removed 5 bases at V and 6 bases at J, leaving 7 bases unmatched. The length of the CDR3 is 14 residues. Germline lookup yields CDR1 MNHNS and CDR2 SASEGT. CDR3 residues: CASSPFGRVNEQFF. The CDR3 DNA reads as TGTGCCAGCAGTCCCTTTGGGAGGGTCAATGAGCAGTTCTTC.

This clone was picked up many times. J is TRBJ2-7 and V is TRBV5-1; 8 bases line up with TRBD1. Germline CDR1 SGHRS, CDR2 YFSETQ. The CDR3 contains 15 residues. Trimming took 5 bases from V and 1 from J; bases not matched to a gene: 8. This CDR3 reads CASSYGTGVSYEQYF. CDR3 coding DNA: TGCGCCAGCAGTTACGGGACAGGCGTTTCCTACGAGCAGTACTTC.

The chain combines TRBV7-2 with TRBJ2-3; D gene unclear. The germline V gene encodes CDR1 SGHTA and CDR2 FQGNSA. Trimming removed 5 bases at V and 3 bases at J, with 12 bases between. The CDR3 sequence is 14 residues long. The CDR3 loop reads CASSPTWVTDTQYF. The CDR3 DNA reads TGTGCCAGCAGCCCAACGTGGGTTACAGATACGCAGTATTTT.

J is TRBJ2-1 and V is TRBV29-1; weak D call: TRBD2 (7 bases). The ends were cut back, 5 bases at V and 3 bases at J, with 17 bases in the middle. The CDR3 spans 15 residues. The germline gives CDR1 SQVTM, CDR2 ANQGSEA. CDR3 sequence: CSVQGGAPGYNEQFF. Written as DNA, the CDR3 is TGCAGCGTTCAAGGGGGGGCCCCCGGCTACAATGAGCAGTTCTTC.

This clone was counted between two and nine times. J is TRBJ2-3 and V is TRBV4-2; 10 nucleotides agree with TRBD1. The CDR3 has 15 residues. J was trimmed by 1 base and V by 4 bases; bases with no gene match: 2. Germline V gene lookup returns CDR1 LGHNA and CDR2 YNFKEQ. The CDR3 nucleotides read TGTGCCAGCAGCCGAGGGACAGGGGGCACAGATACGCAGTATTTT. Residues: CASSRGTGGTDTQYF.

This chain links TRBV2 with TRBJ1-1; D is possibly TRBD1 (6 bases). This CDR3 spans 15 amino acids. The V and J ends lost 7 bases and 2 bases respectively, with 17 bases between them. Germline lookup yields CDR1 SNHLY and CDR2 FYNNEI. The CDR3: CASIGQYSSNTEAFF. The DNA of the CDR3 is TGTGCCAGCATCGGACAGTACTCTTCTAACACTGAAGCTTTCTTT. The complete variable domain, with remaining parts taken from reference TRBV2 and TRBJ1-1, reads EPEVTQTPSHQVTQMGQEVILRCVPISNHLYFYWYRQILGQKVEFLVSFYNNEISEKSEIFDDQFSVERPDGSNFTLKIRSTKLEDSAMYFCASIGQYSSNTEAFFGQGTRLTVV.

The CDR3 spells CASSEYMLAIAKNIQYF. CDR3 nucleotide sequence: TGTGCCAGCAGTGAATATATGTTGGCTATAGCCAAAAACATTCAGTACTTC. The chain recombines TRBV6-1 with TRBJ2-4; D is undetermined. The CDR3 sequence is 17 residues long. Germline V gene data show CDR1 as MNHNS and CDR2 as SASEGT. Trimming took 2 bases from V and 0 from J, leaving 14 bases between them.

This clone was detected many times. The CDR3, as DNA: TGCGCCAGCAGCAACGACAGGGGAGGAGGGACCCAGTACTTC. Protein product: CASSNDRGGGTQYF. This sequence joins TRBV5-1 and TRBJ2-5; 8 nucleotides match TRBD1. V dropped 4 bases and J dropped 7; count of bases not matched to a gene: 9. Looked up from germline, CDR1 is SGHRS and CDR2 is YFSETQ. The CDR3 covers 14 residues.

This rearrangement joins TRBV14 to TRBJ1-2; 7 positions match TRBD1. Trimming removed 4 bases from V and 3 bases from J; junction bases left unmatched: 8. Germline V lookup: CDR1 SGHDN, CDR2 FVKESK. The length of the CDR3 is 15 residues. CDR3 protein: CASSPQTGQHYGYTF. CDR3 coding DNA: TGTGCCAGCAGCCCACAGACAGGGCAACACTATGGCTACACCTTC.

This clone was counted between two and nine times. The J gene is TRBJ1-4, the V gene TRBV9; D is undetermined. Germline CDR1 is SGDLS and CDR2 is YYNGEE. Deletions cut 2 bases from V and 5 bases from J, with 10 bases between. This CDR3 has 14 residues. CDR3 in DNA: TGTGCCAGCAGCGTGGACTCACAGAATGAAAAACTGTTTTTT. This gives the protein CASSVDSQNEKLFF. The variable domain in full, completed from reference TRBV9 and TRBJ1-4, reads DSGVTQTPKHLITATGQRVTLRCSPRSGDLSVYWYQQSLDQGLQFLIQYYNGEERAKGNILERFSAQQFPDLHSELNLSSLELGDSALYFCASSVDSQNEKLFFGSGTQLSVL.

This clone was seen a few times. This chain connects TRBV28 to TRBJ2-7; D perhaps matches TRBD1 (5 bases). The CDR3 extends over 13 amino acids. The V end was cut by 2 bases, the J end by 5 bases, with 10 bases between. CDR1 is MDHEN and CDR2 is SYDVKM in the germline V gene. CDR3 in amino acids: CASSLRAGNEQYV. In nucleotides, the CDR3 is TGTGCCAGCAGTTTAAGAGCAGGGAACGAGCAGTACGTC.

The chain employs TRBV6-6 and TRBJ2-7, with D perhaps matching TRBD1 (5 bases). CDR3 size: 12 residues. Germline V gene lookup returns CDR1 MNHNY and CDR2 SVGAGI (reference sequence). Here the CDR3 DNA reads TGTGCCTGCAGTTACTCCCAGGGCGAGCAGTACGTC. Translation: CACSYSQGEQYV.

This clone came up a few times. The CDR3 nucleotides read TGTGCCAGCAGTTCTGGACAGGGGAATCAGCCCCAGCATTTT. Translating it yields CASSSGQGNQPQHF. The chain uses TRBV27 and TRBJ1-5, with 9 bases aligning to TRBD1. V shed 4 bases, J shed 4 bases, and the junction held 2 bases outside the gene matches. CDR1 is MNHEY and CDR2 is SMNVEV in the germline V gene (reference sequence). This CDR3 comprises 14 residues.

This clone was picked up many times. This chain links TRBV6-1 with TRBJ1-1; a possible D gene is TRBD1 (6 bases). The CDR3 extends over 16 amino acids. Germline V gene data show CDR1 as MNHNS and CDR2 as SASEGT. The V end was cut by 2 bases, the J end by 11 bases, with 24 bases between. CDR3 residues: CASSESELWVQGEAFF. CDR3 nucleotides: TGTGCCAGCAGTGAAAGTGAATTATGGGTACAGGGCGAGGCTTTCTTT.

The DNA of the CDR3 is TGTGCCAGCTCACCAGTGCCACAGGGGCGGAACGAGCAGTACTTC. It codes for CASSPVPQGRNEQYF. The chain has TRBV18 and TRBJ2-7; 7 bases match TRBD1. CDR1 and CDR2 from the germline V gene are KGHSH and LQKENI. After removal of 2 bases from V and 5 bases from J, the junction contained 9 bases not matched to a gene. This CDR3 region has 15 residues.